This passage covers 26 T cell receptor beta chains from one sample sequenced in a study of shared clonotypes between healthy human individuals. Sequenced by immunoSEQ multiplex PCR; TCRdb stores in-frame clones only, minus some. The sample holds more than 1.2 million clones; 98% are singletons and the top ten take about 0.35%. Specimen: naive CD4+ T cells sorted from blood. The subset denotes: CD45RA+ positively selected. Receptors were obtained from a young man in good health.

This chain joins TRBV7-9 and TRBJ1-3, with D unresolved. V gave up 5 bases and J gave up 3 bases, with 17 bases separating them. Germline V gene lookup returns CDR1 SEHNR and CDR2 FQNEAQ (reference sequence). The CDR3 runs 16 residues. CDR3 residues: CASSDAGRLIGNTIYF. The CDR3, as DNA: TGTGCCAGCAGCGACGCCGGCAGACTCATTGGAAACACCATATATTTT.

This sequence joins TRBV11-2 and TRBJ1-4; D is unclear. The CDR3 consists of 15 residues. The V gene lost 5 bases and the J gene lost 3 bases, with 13 bases spanning the gap. In germline, CDR1 is SGHAT, CDR2 FQNNGV. The CDR3 spells CASSPRLTPNEKLFF. DNA of the CDR3: TGTGCCAGCAGCCCGAGGTTGACCCCTAATGAAAAACTGTTTTTT.

The chain combines TRBV7-9 with TRBJ2-7; D unresolved. Trimming left V 1 base short and J 5 bases short, with 12 bases between. This CDR3 has 14 amino acids. From germline, CDR1 is SEHNR and CDR2 FQNEAQ (reference sequence). CDR3 residues: CASSLEGWADEQYF. The CDR3 DNA reads TGTGCCAGCAGCTTAGAAGGATGGGCCGACGAGCAGTACTTC. Variable domain in full (rest from reference TRBV7-9 and TRBJ2-7): DTGVSQNPRHKITKRGQNVTFRCDPISEHNRLYWYRQTLGQGPEFLTYFQNEAQLEKSRLLSDRFSAERPKGSFSTLEIQRTEQGDSAMYLCASSLEGWADEQYFGPGTRLTVT.

The J gene is TRBJ2-3, the V gene TRBV5-1, with 14 bases that match TRBD2. CDR3 length: 16 residues. Per the germline V gene, CDR1 is SGHRS and CDR2 is YFSETQ. Unmatched junction bases numbered 2, after V lost 0 bases and J lost 5 bases. For the CDR3, the DNA is TGCGCCAGCAGCTTGGGAGGGACTAGCGGGAGAGATACGCAGTATTTT. Protein product: CASSLGGTSGRDTQYF.

The chain has TRBV5-4 and TRBJ2-7, with 7 bases that match TRBD1. The CDR3 has 14 amino acids. J gave up 5 bases and V 3 bases, and 8 bases lay outside the gene matches. Germline V CDR1 and CDR2: SGHNT, YYREEE (reference sequence). This CDR3 reads CASSSGQSRDEQYF. DNA of the CDR3: TGTGCCAGCAGCTCGGGACAGTCTAGGGACGAGCAGTACTTC.

The chain carries TRBV7-8 and TRBJ2-1; D ambiguous. Trimming removed 5 bases from V and 0 bases from J, with 11 bases in between. The CDR3 runs 15 residues. Germline V lookup: CDR1 SGHVS, CDR2 FQNEAQ. The CDR3, as DNA: TGTGCCAGCAGCCACCCCCGTGGCTCCTACAATGAGCAGTTCTTC. Its protein product is CASSHPRGSYNEQFF.

The chain links TRBV2 to TRBJ2-2; possibly TRBD2 for D (5 bases). Germline CDR1 SNHLY, CDR2 FYNNEI. V was trimmed by 7 bases and J by 1 base, leaving 13 bases between them. The CDR3 is made up of 15 amino acids. CDR3 sequence reads: CASKEVTLNTGELFF. DNA for the CDR3: TGTGCCAGCAAGGAGGTGACCTTGAACACCGGGGAGCTGTTTTTT.

This chain joins TRBV7-3 and TRBJ1-1, with 11 bases aligning to TRBD1. V gave up 5 bases and J gave up 5 bases; unmatched junction bases: 4. The CDR3 extends over 14 amino acids. Per the germline V gene, CDR1 is SGHTA and CDR2 is FQGTGA. CDR3 nucleotides: TGTGCCAGCAGCACCGGGACAGGGGGAACTGAAGCTTTCTTT. Residues: CASSTGTGGTEAFF.

This chain joins TRBV7-9 and TRBJ2-1; no firm D call. Between the trimmed V and J ends, which lost 0 bases and 7 bases, there was a span of 7 bases. The CDR3 consists of 13 residues. The germline V gene has CDR1 SEHNR and CDR2 FQNEAQ (reference sequence). The CDR3, as DNA: TGTGCCAGCAGCTTAGCCGGAGCTAATGAGCAGTTCTTC. It is translated as CASSLAGANEQFF.

The chain uses TRBV4-3 and TRBJ2-3; D call uncertain. V lost 0 bases to trimming and J lost 5 bases, with 9 bases between them. The CDR3 length is 14 residues. Germline CDR1 LGHNA, CDR2 YSLEER. CDR3 amino acids: CASSQEGPRDTQYF. In nucleotides, the CDR3 is TGCGCCAGCAGCCAAGAAGGGCCTAGAGATACGCAGTATTTT.

The gene calls are TRBV7-2 and TRBJ1-4; 7 bases are shared with TRBD1. V shed 2 bases, J shed 8 bases, and the junction held 5 bases outside the gene matches. Germline lookup yields CDR1 SGHTA and CDR2 FQGNSA. The CDR3 contains 14 residues. As DNA, the CDR3 is TGTGCCAGCAGCTTACAGGGGACAGACGAAAAACTGTTTTTT. This translates into CASSLQGTDEKLFF.

Turning to this clone: Germline is not matched at one junction end, which may reflect a read error. The rearrangement uses TRBV7-7 and TRBJ2-2, with a tentative D call TRBD2 (6 bases). This CDR3 is 14 amino acids long. Germline lookup yields CDR1 SSHAT and CDR2 FNYEAQ (reference sequence). CDR3 nucleotide sequence: TGTGCTAGCAGCATTAGCGGGAACACCGGGGAGCTGTTTTTT. It translates to CASSISGNTGELFF.

The chain uses TRBV29-1 and TRBJ2-7; D gene uncertain. Per germline, CDR1 SQVTM and CDR2 ANQGSEA. V dropped 6 bases and J dropped 4 bases, with 7 bases sitting between them. This CDR3 is 10 amino acids long. CDR3 DNA: TGCAGCGTCGCCGAGTACGAGCAGTACTTC. Translated: CSVAEYEQYF.

The CDR3 here is CASSPIGPGAFF. In DNA, the CDR3 is TGTGCCAGCTCACCGATCGGCCCTGGGGCTTTCTTT. This chain uses TRBV18 with TRBJ1-1; D not certain. V lost 3 bases and J 11 bases, leaving 13 bases between the germline ends. From germline, CDR1 is KGHSH and CDR2 LQKENI. The CDR3 contains 12 residues.

This chain links TRBV18 with TRBJ2-6, with 8 bases aligning to TRBD1. The CDR3 is made up of 20 amino acids. After removal of 0 bases from V and 0 bases from J, the junction contained 10 bases not matched to a gene. Germline lookup yields CDR1 KGHSH and CDR2 LQKENI. The CDR3 DNA reads TGTGCCAGCTCACCACCCCTCGGACAGGGAGCTAACTCTGGGGCCAACGTCCTGACTTTC. It specifies CASSPPLGQGANSGANVLTF.

This chain uses TRBV5-4 with TRBJ2-7; D assignment may be TRBD1 or TRBD2 (5 bases each). The CDR3 runs to 14 residues. Germline V gene lookup returns CDR1 SGHNT and CDR2 YYREEE (reference sequence). V lost 6 bases and J lost 5, with 18 bases in between. The CDR3 loop reads CASTQLGERDEQYF. The CDR3 DNA is TGTGCCAGCACCCAGTTGGGGGAGAGGGACGAGCAGTACTTC.

The chain carries TRBV5-1 and TRBJ1-4; tentatively, D is TRBD1 (6 bases). Trimming took 4 bases from V and 2 from J, leaving 12 bases between them. Germline-derived CDR1 and CDR2 are SGHRS and YFSETQ. The CDR3 extends over 15 amino acids. The CDR3 loop is CASSPLGGTNEKLFF. For the CDR3, the DNA is TGCGCCAGCAGCCCCCTCGGGGGCACTAATGAAAAACTGTTTTTT.

This sequence joins TRBV19 and TRBJ2-7; 7 positions match TRBD1. CDR1 is LNHDA and CDR2 is SQIVND in the germline V gene (reference sequence). V was pared by 0 bases and J by 2 bases, with 10 bases of the junction left unmatched. The CDR3 sequence is 17 residues long. In nucleotides, the CDR3 is TGTGCCAGTAGTATAGATGTAAGGGGACAGACCACCTACGAGCAGTACTTC. It specifies CASSIDVRGQTTYEQYF.

The V and J genes are TRBV6-5 and TRBJ1-1; D might be TRBD1 (5 bases). The CDR3 sequence is 15 residues long. The V gene lost 6 bases and the J gene lost 1 base, with 15 bases spanning the gap. Per germline, CDR1 MNHEY and CDR2 SVGAGI. The CDR3 DNA follows: TGTGCCAGCAGCTTTGACAGATTTTCGAACACTGAAGCTTTCTTT. Translating it yields CASSFDRFSNTEAFF.

This clone has just one count. The V gene is TRBV7-3, the J gene TRBJ2-2; unclear D gene. This CDR3 is built from 14 residues. Germline V CDR1 and CDR2: SGHTA, FQGTGA. V was shortened by 9 bases and J by 6 bases, with 17 bases between the two germline ends. CDR3 coding DNA: TGTGCCAGTGGGGTCCTTTCCGAACCCGGGGAGCTGTTTTTT. Protein: CASGVLSEPGELFF.

J is TRBJ2-7 and V is TRBV27, with unresolved D. The CDR3 is 20 amino acids. Germline V gene data show CDR1 as MNHEY and CDR2 as SMNVEV (reference sequence). Trimming pared 3 bases from V and 3 bases from J, leaving 30 bases between. The CDR3 nucleotides are TGTGCCAGCAGTTTCCACCCCCTAGGAGAGAGCACGCGCCTTTTCTACGAGCAGTACTTC. Encoded protein: CASSFHPLGESTRLFYEQYF.

The chain couples TRBV4-1 to TRBJ2-7; 8 bases fit TRBD1. Germline CDR1 MGHRA, CDR2 YSYEKL. J was trimmed by 5 bases and V by 3 bases; bases with no gene match: 6. CDR3 length: 14 residues. The CDR3 loop reads CASSQADRANEQYF. The CDR3 region has the DNA TGCGCCAGCAGCCAGGCGGACAGGGCCAACGAGCAGTACTTC.

V gene TRBV4-2 combines with J gene TRBJ2-1; D may be TRBD2 (5 bases). The V end lost 1 base, the J end lost 9 bases, and 16 bases lay between the germline ends. There are 15 residues in the CDR3. Germline V gene data show CDR1 as LGHNA and CDR2 as YNFKEQ. Here the CDR3 DNA reads TGTGCCAGCAGCCAAGCACTAGGCGTCAAGGTTGAGCAGTTCTTC. It yields the protein CASSQALGVKVEQFF.

A word on this clone: The same CDR3 can be traced to other DNA sequences in this sample. This sequence joins TRBV6-1 and TRBJ1-5; D is perhaps TRBD1 (5 bases). This CDR3 is built from 15 residues. Per germline, CDR1 MNHNS and CDR2 SASEGT. The V end lost 4 bases, the J end lost 2 bases, and 12 bases lay between the germline ends. In DNA form, the CDR3 reads TGTGCCAGCAGTGTCCAGGGAGGCGGCAATCAGCCCCAGCATTTT. Encoded protein: CASSVQGGGNQPQHF.

Only one count was recorded for this clone. This rearrangement joins TRBV10-3 to TRBJ1-1; TRBD1 matches 8 bases. The CDR3 spans 12 residues. V was pared by 10 bases and J by 1 base, with 2 bases of the junction left unmatched. The germline V gene has CDR1 ENHRY and CDR2 SYGVKD. The CDR3 sequence: CANGQGNTEAFF. The CDR3 DNA is TGTGCCAACGGACAGGGGAACACTGAAGCTTTCTTT.

The DNA for the CDR3 is TGCGCCAGCAGCTGGGATAGGGCTAGCGGGAGGGCCCGCACAGATACGCAGTATTTT. It is translated as CASSWDRASGRARTDTQYF. The chain has TRBV5-1 and TRBJ2-3; 12 positions match TRBD2. The CDR3 spans 19 residues. Looked up from germline, CDR1 is SGHRS and CDR2 is YFSETQ. The ends lost 3 bases at V and 1 base at J; junction bases unmatched: 12.